Below are 23 T cell receptor beta chains sequenced from a single sample in a study of T cell responses to AZD1222 COVID-19 vaccine. The protocol was immunoSEQ multiplex PCR, while the TCRdb copy is restricted to in-frame clones and leaves out a portion. The repertoire holds around 200,000 clones, with 88% as singletons. The material was peripheral blood, obtained on day 0 of AZD1222 vaccination. The receptors derive from an adult in good health.

Written as DNA, the CDR3 is TGTGCCAGCAGTTACTCGGGGACAGGGAAGAAGGACACCGGGGAGCTGTTTTTT. It specifies CASSYSGTGKKDTGELFF. The chain links TRBV6-2 or TRBV6-3 to TRBJ2-2; 9 positions agree with TRBD1. The CDR3 runs 18 residues. From germline, CDR1 is MNHEY and CDR2 SVGEGT. V dropped 0 bases and J dropped 3; count of bases not matched to a gene: 8.

This chain connects TRBV5-5 to TRBJ2-7; possibly TRBD1 or TRBD2 for D (6 bases each). CDR1 is SGHKS and CDR2 is YYEKEE in the germline V gene (reference sequence). CDR3 length: 14 residues. The V end was cut by 2 bases, the J end by 2 bases, with 11 bases between. This chain's CDR3 is CASSLGGGPYEQYF. The DNA of the CDR3 is TGTGCCAGCAGCTTAGGAGGGGGACCCTACGAGCAGTACTTC.

J is TRBJ1-1 and V is TRBV11-2, with 9 bases matching TRBD1. V lost 7 bases to trimming and J lost 5 bases; unmatched junction nucleotides: 14. From germline, CDR1 is SGHAT and CDR2 FQNNGV. The CDR3 runs to 16 residues. CDR3 sequence (DNA): TGTGCCAGCATTTCCCCCGGGACAGGGTGGTGGACTGAAGCTTTCTTT. It encodes CASISPGTGWWTEAFF.

This rearrangement joins TRBV2 to TRBJ1-2; 8 bases fit TRBD1. The CDR3 covers 14 residues. Germline values: CDR1 SNHLY, CDR2 FYNNEI. V shed 4 bases, J shed 5 bases, and the junction held 6 bases outside the gene matches. CDR3 coding DNA: TGTGCCAGCAGTGGGACAGGGACGAGGTATGGCTACACCTTC. Translating it yields CASSGTGTRYGYTF.

The rearrangement links TRBV19 to TRBJ2-1; the match to TRBD1 covers 8 bases. The CDR3 consists of 15 residues. The ends lost 5 bases at V and 8 bases at J; junction bases unmatched: 11. Germline values: CDR1 LNHDA, CDR2 SQIVND (reference sequence). The CDR3 protein is CASSVRDRNIDEQFF. The CDR3 DNA reads TGTGCCAGTAGTGTAAGGGACAGGAATATCGATGAGCAGTTCTTC.

In this sample, this clone turned up once. This chain joins TRBV5-6 and TRBJ1-6; a weak D match, TRBD1 (5 bases). The CDR3 loop spans 13 amino acids. V was shortened by 2 bases and J by 8 bases, with 8 bases between the two germline ends. CDR1 and CDR2 from the germline V gene are SGHDT and YYEEEE. CDR3 loop: CASSFGGDSPLHF. The CDR3 region has the DNA TGTGCCAGCAGCTTTGGAGGGGATTCACCCCTCCACTTT.

The gene calls are TRBV4-2 and TRBJ1-2; D not certain. Germline assignment: CDR1 LGHNA and CDR2 YNFKEQ. There are 13 residues in the CDR3. V was pared by 1 base and J by 5 bases, with 8 bases between. CDR3 bases: TGTGCCAGCAGCCAAGGTTGGGATTATGGCTACACCTTC. Encoded protein: CASSQGWDYGYTF.

The chain has TRBV6-2 or TRBV6-3 and TRBJ2-5; 11 bases agree with TRBD2. CDR3 length equals 16 residues. Germline-derived CDR1 and CDR2 are MNHEY and SVGEGT. The V and J ends lost 5 bases and 4 bases, in that order; junction bases with no gene match: 9. The CDR3 DNA is TGTGCCAGCAGTGCGGGCCTCGGGACTAGCGGAGAGACCCAGTACTTC. It codes for CASSAGLGTSGETQYF.

This clone was observed a handful of times. The chain carries TRBV11-2 and TRBJ1-1; weak D call: TRBD1 (5 bases). CDR3 length equals 14 residues. V gave up 0 bases and J gave up 8 bases, with 13 bases separating them. Germline lookup yields CDR1 SGHAT and CDR2 FQNNGV. CDR3 sequence (DNA): TGTGCCAGCAGCTTAGAGCCCTCAGGGAGGGAAGCTTTCTTT. Translation: CASSLEPSGREAFF.

The V call is TRBV10-3, the J call TRBJ2-1; no clear D gene. CDR1 ENHRY and CDR2 SYGVKD come from the germline V gene. V was clipped by 2 bases and J by 10 bases, with 9 bases between them. The length of the CDR3 is 12 residues. In DNA form, the CDR3 reads TGTGCCATCAGTGAGAGCCGGTTAGAGCAGTTCTTC. Amino acid sequence: CAISESRLEQFF.

This chain connects TRBV2 to TRBJ1-2; no reliable D call. V was clipped by 4 bases and J by 8 bases, with 8 bases between them. Germline V lookup: CDR1 SNHLY, CDR2 FYNNEI. CDR3 size: 11 residues. CDR3 bases: TGTGCCAGCAGTGGTGCCATCGGCTACACCTTC. Its translation: CASSGAIGYTF.

V gene TRBV28 combines with J gene TRBJ1-5; tentative D call: TRBD1 (6 bases). Looked up from germline, CDR1 is MDHEN and CDR2 is SYDVKM. The CDR3 runs to 16 residues. Trimming took off 10 bases at V and 0 bases at J, with 19 bases between the two ends. CDR3 sequence reads: CATYAIQGYSNQPQHF. As DNA, the CDR3 is TGTGCCACCTACGCGATACAGGGTTATAGCAATCAGCCCCAGCATTTT.

The chain combines TRBV27 with TRBJ2-7; D not resolved. Deletions cut 2 bases from V and 4 bases from J, with 9 bases between. This CDR3 is 13 amino acids long. Germline V gene sequence: CDR1 MNHEY, CDR2 SMNVEV (reference sequence). The CDR3 sequence: CASSLAPTYEQYF. CDR3 nucleotide sequence: TGTGCCAGCAGTTTAGCCCCAACGTACGAGCAGTACTTC.

The rearrangement uses TRBV18 and TRBJ1-5; 8 bases are a match to TRBD1. V lost 6 bases, J lost 3 bases, and 4 bases stayed unmatched. This CDR3 is built from 14 residues. The germline gives CDR1 KGHSH, CDR2 LQKENI. CDR3 bases: TGTGCCAGCTCCCCGGACAGGGACAATCAGCCCCAGCATTTT. It encodes CASSPDRDNQPQHF. The full variable domain, rest sourced from reference TRBV18 and TRBJ1-5, is NAGVMQNPRHLVRRRGQEARLRCSPMKGHSHVYWYRQLPEEGLKFMVYLQKENIIDESGMPKERFSAEFPKEGPSILRIQQVVRGDSAAYFCASSPDRDNQPQHFGDGTRLSIL.

This chain uses TRBV19 with TRBJ2-2; D is possibly TRBD2 (5 bases). This CDR3 is built from 13 residues. V lost 2 bases to trimming and J lost 7 bases, with 8 bases between them. Germline V lookup: CDR1 LNHDA, CDR2 SQIVND (reference sequence). The CDR3 sequence is CASSIKRDGELFF. CDR3 sequence (DNA): TGTGCCAGTAGTATAAAGAGGGACGGGGAGCTGTTTTTT.

This sequence joins TRBV18 and TRBJ2-7; 10 bases align to TRBD2. Germline-derived CDR1 and CDR2 are KGHSH and LQKENI. The CDR3 loop spans 17 amino acids. Trimming cost V 3 bases and J 2 bases; bases outside gene matches: 10. As DNA, the CDR3 is TGTGCCAGCTCACCTTTGGCTAGCGGGGGCATAACCTACGAGCAGTACTTC. Encoded protein: CASSPLASGGITYEQYF.

This clone appeared once. The chain combines TRBV9 with TRBJ2-7, with D unresolved. The CDR3 has 14 residues. Per germline, CDR1 SGDLS and CDR2 YYNGEE. Deletions cut 0 bases from V and 5 bases from J, with 12 bases between. CDR3 region: CASSVGHPPDEQYF. The CDR3 coding sequence is TGTGCCAGCAGCGTAGGACACCCTCCGGACGAGCAGTACTTC. The whole variable domain, filled in from reference TRBV9 and TRBJ2-7, reads DSGVTQTPKHLITATGQRVTLRCSPRSGDLSVYWYQQSLDQGLQFLIQYYNGEERAKGNILERFSAQQFPDLHSELNLSSLELGDSALYFCASSVGHPPDEQYFGPGTRLTVT.

This chain uses TRBV10-1 with TRBJ1-1; TRBD1 agrees at 8 bases. Trimming removed 2 bases from V and 4 bases from J; junction bases left unmatched: 0. Per germline, CDR1 WNHNN and CDR2 SYGVQD (reference sequence). The length of the CDR3 is 13 residues. In nucleotides, the CDR3 is TGCGCCAGCAGTGAGGACAGGGGCACTGAAGCTTTCTTT. The encoded protein is CASSEDRGTEAFF.

V is TRBV7-9 and J is TRBJ1-5, with D unresolved. In germline, CDR1 is SEHNR, CDR2 FQNEAQ (reference sequence). The CDR3 covers 14 residues. Trimming took 5 bases from V and 4 from J, leaving 12 bases between them. The CDR3 protein is CASSPGRVNQPQHF. The DNA for the CDR3 is TGTGCCAGCAGCCCCGGGAGGGTAAATCAGCCCCAGCATTTT.

The rearrangement links TRBV5-1 to TRBJ1-6, with D perhaps TRBD1 (5 bases). The CDR3 has 16 amino acids. V gave up 3 bases and J gave up 7 bases, with 17 bases separating them. Germline CDR1 SGHRS, CDR2 YFSETQ. The CDR3 bases are TGCGCCAGCAGCTCCCGGGACGCCGGCGGGAATTCACCCCTCCACTTT. Encoded protein: CASSSRDAGGNSPLHF. Drawing the rest from reference TRBV5-1 and TRBJ1-6, the complete variable domain is KAGVTQTPRYLIKTRGQQVTLSCSPISGHRSVSWYQQTPGQGLQFLFEYFSETQRNKGNFPGRFSGRQFSNSRSEMNVSTLELGDSALYLCASSSRDAGGNSPLHFGNGTRLTVT.

The chain joins TRBV13 to TRBJ1-5, with unresolved D. This CDR3 contains 15 residues. Looked up from germline, CDR1 is PRHDT and CDR2 is FYEKMQ (reference sequence). V lost 2 bases, J lost 4 bases, and 12 bases lay in between. CDR3 sequence reads: CASSLRGLGNQPQHF. The CDR3 coding sequence is TGTGCCAGCAGCTTACGAGGCCTGGGGAATCAGCCCCAGCATTTT.

This clone was seen a single time. The CDR3 DNA reads as TGTGCCAGTTCAGCATACCAAGAGACCCAGTACTTC. It yields the protein CASSAYQETQYF. The chain is built from TRBV11-2 and TRBJ2-5; D remains ambiguous. The V gene lost 9 bases and the J gene lost 0 bases, with 8 bases spanning the gap. From germline, CDR1 is SGHAT and CDR2 FQNNGV. The CDR3 is 12 residues long.

The chain recombines TRBV15 with TRBJ1-6, with D tentatively TRBD1 (5 bases). Per the germline V gene, CDR1 is LNHNV and CDR2 is YYDKDF (reference sequence). CDR3 length: 17 amino acids. V was trimmed by 0 bases and J by 8 bases, leaving 17 bases between them. CDR3 DNA sequence: TGTGCCACCAGCAGAGATCAAGGCGTGGGGGAGTATTCACCCCTCCACTTT. It encodes CATSRDQGVGEYSPLHF.